The 15 T cell receptor beta chains given below trace back to one sample, sequenced in a study of spatial heterogeneity in lung cancer. Time point of the sample: blood at routine non-recurrence follow-up after resection. No cell sorting; template was whole RNA from tumor, lung tissue or PBMC. TCRdb passed the 5' RACE reads through MiXCR, listing each CDR3 protein once. The table has about 52,000 distinct CDR3 sequences, 7.4% seen once. Sequencing used PBMCs, obtained at follow-up. These TCRs come from a female donor with early-stage non-small cell lung cancer.

The chain carries TRBV6-2 or TRBV6-3 and TRBJ2-1, with D perhaps given as TRBD1 or TRBD2 (5 bases each). V was shortened by 0 bases and J by 5 bases, with 11 bases between the two germline ends. The CDR3 contains 15 residues. In germline, CDR1 is MNHEY, CDR2 SVGEGT. CDR3 sequence (DNA): TGTGCCAGCAGTTACTCGAGGGGCAGCCACAATGAGCAGTTCTTC. The encoded protein is CASSYSRGSHNEQFF.

The V and J genes are TRBV20-1 and TRBJ1-5; the match to TRBD1 covers 11 bases. Germline CDR1 is DFQATT and CDR2 is SNEGSKA (reference sequence). The CDR3 is 13 amino acids. V lost 7 bases to trimming and J lost 5 bases; unmatched junction nucleotides: 4. CDR3 residues: CSGRDRGYQPQHF. The DNA for the CDR3 is TGCAGTGGGAGGGACAGGGGGTATCAGCCCCAGCATTTT.

This clonotype was found many times. V gene TRBV20-1 combines with J gene TRBJ2-7; D perhaps matches TRBD1 (5 bases). Deletions cut 4 bases from V and 3 bases from J, with 16 bases between. The CDR3 is 14 amino acids. In germline, CDR1 is DFQATT, CDR2 SNEGSKA (reference sequence). This CDR3 is CSAILKDTYYEQYF. The CDR3 DNA sequence: TGCAGTGCTATCCTAAAGGACACATACTACGAGCAGTACTTC.

V usage is TRBV28 and J usage is TRBJ2-7; 12 bases match TRBD2. The V segment lost 10 bases and the J segment 2 bases; nucleotides outside the gene matches: 12. Germline V gene lookup returns CDR1 MDHEN and CDR2 SYDVKM. This CDR3 has 16 residues. As DNA, the CDR3 is TGTGCCATCGACCGAGGGACTAGCGGGTGGACCTACGAGCAGTACTTC. Its protein is CAIDRGTSGWTYEQYF. The full variable domain, in which reference TRBV28 and TRBJ2-7 provide the parts outside the CDR3, is DVKVTQSSRYLVKRTGEKVFLECVQDMDHENMFWYRQDPGLGLRLIYFSYDVKMKEKGDIPEGYSVSREKKERFSLILESASTNQTSMYLCAIDRGTSGWTYEQYFGPGTRLTVT.

This clonotype came up many times. The chain has TRBV7-9 and TRBJ1-2; 7 nucleotides match TRBD1. The V gene's germline CDR1 is SEHNR and CDR2 FQNEAQ (reference sequence). The length of the CDR3 is 13 residues. J was trimmed by 2 bases and V by 5 bases; bases with no gene match: 2. CDR3 bases: TGTGCCAGCAGCCCACAGGGGAACTATGGCTACACCTTC. This sequence encodes CASSPQGNYGYTF.

The genes are TRBV5-1 and TRBJ2-1; TRBD2 agrees at 10 bases. With 5 bases clipped from V and 4 bases from J, the junction kept 9 bases outside the gene matches. The CDR3 spans 16 residues. Germline V lookup: CDR1 SGHRS, CDR2 YFSETQ. Here the CDR3 DNA reads TGCGCCAGCAGACCCCAACTAGCGGGGACTTACAATGAGCAGTTCTTC. It yields the protein CASRPQLAGTYNEQFF.

The rearrangement links TRBV5-1 to TRBJ2-4, with TRBD2 matching 10 bases. This CDR3 spans 14 amino acids. Germline values: CDR1 SGHRS, CDR2 YFSETQ. After removal of 3 bases from V and 5 bases from J, the junction contained 2 bases not matched to a gene. The CDR3 loop reads CASSSSGGQNIQYF. As DNA, the CDR3 is TGCGCCAGCAGCTCTAGCGGGGGACAAAACATTCAGTACTTC.

With respect to this clonotype: Sequence at one end of the junction differs from germline and may be a read error. The J gene is TRBJ2-5, the V gene TRBV7-8; no definite D call. CDR1 and CDR2 (germline): SGHVS, FQNEAQ. The CDR3 has 11 amino acids. CDR3 nucleotides: TGTGCCGGCAGCTTAGTTGAGACCCAGTACTTC. Amino acid sequence: CAGSLVETQYF.

This clonotype has only one observation. The chain carries TRBV11-2 and TRBJ1-6; the D gene is possibly TRBD1 (6 bases). CDR3 length: 14 amino acids. Deletions cut 4 bases from V and 9 bases from J, with 13 bases between. CDR1 is SGHAT and CDR2 is FQNNGV in the germline V gene. The CDR3 region has the DNA TGTGCCAGCAGCTCTCTCAGGGGTAGTTCACCCCTCCACTTT. This translates into CASSSLRGSSPLHF.

This clonotype was counted at least ten times. In DNA form, the CDR3 reads TGTGCCAGCAGCGTGGAGCGGTGGAGCACAGATACGCAGTATTTT. Its protein is CASSVERWSTDTQYF. V and J are TRBV9 and TRBJ2-3, with D possibly being TRBD2 (5 bases). Germline V gene data show CDR1 as SGDLS and CDR2 as YYNGEE. V was pared by 2 bases and J by 0 bases, with 10 bases between. This CDR3 contains 15 residues.

This clonotype was seen many times. CDR3: CASSPGTENKQYF. CDR3 nucleotide sequence: TGTGCCAGCAGCCCTGGGACAGAAAACAAGCAGTACTTC. The chain is built from TRBV5-6 and TRBJ2-7, with 7 positions matching TRBD1. Per the germline V gene, CDR1 is SGHDT and CDR2 is YYEEEE. The CDR3 has 13 amino acids. V gave up 4 bases and J gave up 8 bases; unmatched junction bases: 9.

This clonotype was seen at least ten times. CDR3 sequence: CASSVGRTYSTDTQYF. The CDR3 DNA reads as TGTGCCAGCAGCGTAGGGAGGACCTATAGCACAGATACGCAGTATTTT. The chain combines TRBV9 with TRBJ2-3; D possibly corresponds to TRBD2 (5 bases). CDR1 SGDLS and CDR2 YYNGEE come from the germline V gene. CDR3 size: 16 residues. V was shortened by 0 bases and J by 0 bases, with 11 bases between the two germline ends.

There are many counts of this clonotype. This chain uses TRBV4-2 with TRBJ2-7, with D hard to call. V was trimmed by 0 bases and J by 1 base, leaving 7 bases between them. Germline V CDR1 and CDR2: LGHNA, YNFKEQ. This CDR3 region has 14 residues. The CDR3 nucleotides read TGTGCCAGCAGCCAAGATCCAGTATCCTACGAGCAGTACTTC. This sequence encodes CASSQDPVSYEQYF.

This clonotype has ten or more counts. This chain links TRBV7-6 with TRBJ2-7; D is possibly TRBD2 (5 bases). With 5 bases removed from V and 2 bases from J, the gap between germline ends came to 10 bases. CDR3 length: 13 amino acids. The germline V gene has CDR1 SGHVS and CDR2 FNYEAQ. CDR3: CASSPGLTYEQYF. The CDR3 region has the DNA TGTGCCAGCAGCCCGGGGTTAACCTACGAGCAGTACTTC.

The rearrangement joins TRBV29-1 to TRBJ2-1; 7 bases are a match to TRBD2. The germline V gene has CDR1 SQVTM and CDR2 ANQGSEA. J lost 5 bases, V lost 6 bases, and 10 bases had no gene match. The CDR3 is made up of 14 amino acids. This CDR3 reads CSVNRLAKNNEQFF. The CDR3 DNA reads TGCAGCGTCAATAGACTAGCCAAGAACAATGAGCAGTTCTTC.